The 20 T cell receptor beta chains reported below all come from one sample, sequenced in a study of glioma-infiltrating T cells after dendritic cell vaccination. TCRdb's table, derived via immunoSEQ multiplex PCR, lists solely in-frame clones and lacks some. The sample contains tens of thousands of clones, 85% to 90% of which appear only once. The material was blood, obtained before dendritic cell vaccination. All receptors derive from a human donor with glioblastoma.

This chain joins TRBV6-1 and TRBJ1-2; 7 positions match TRBD1. J was trimmed by 0 bases and V by 3 bases; bases with no gene match: 7. This CDR3 region has 16 residues. Germline V gene sequence: CDR1 MNHNS, CDR2 SASEGT. The CDR3: CASSEDYRGANYGYTF. CDR3 nucleotide sequence: TGTGCCAGCAGTGAGGACTACAGGGGCGCTAACTATGGCTACACCTTC.

J is TRBJ1-2 and V is TRBV7-9; 7 bases map to TRBD1. Per the germline V gene, CDR1 is SEHNR and CDR2 is FQNEAQ (reference sequence). The V and J ends lost 5 bases and 2 bases, in that order; junction bases with no gene match: 14. This CDR3 spans 17 amino acids. In DNA form, the CDR3 reads TGTGCCAGCAGCCTACTGCCTGGGACAGCCGAAAACTATGGCTACACCTTC. Translating it yields CASSLLPGTAENYGYTF.

The genes are TRBV5-5 and TRBJ2-3, with D tentatively TRBD1 (6 bases). V lost 4 bases, J lost 1 base, and 16 bases lay in between. Looked up from germline, CDR1 is SGHKS and CDR2 is YYEKEE (reference sequence). CDR3 size: 16 residues. In DNA form, the CDR3 reads TGTGCCAGCAGCCCCCTCCCCAGGGGAGGCACAGATACGCAGTATTTT. Protein sequence: CASSPLPRGGTDTQYF.

The V and J genes are TRBV5-3 and TRBJ2-7; D remains ambiguous. TRBV5-3 is classed as an ORF, of uncertain function. This CDR3 region has 15 residues. Deletions cut 4 bases from V and 0 bases from J, with 14 bases between. The CDR3 reads CARSPPGSLSYEQYF. In DNA, the CDR3 is TGTGCCAGAAGCCCCCCCGGTAGCCTCTCCTACGAGCAGTACTTC.

The CDR3 is CASSRRGGPQETQYF. The DNA of the CDR3 is TGTGCCAGCAGCCGTCGGGGAGGGCCTCAAGAGACCCAGTACTTC. The chain joins TRBV7-6 to TRBJ2-5; 7 bases line up with TRBD2. The CDR3 spans 15 residues. CDR1 SGHVS and CDR2 FNYEAQ come from the germline V gene. The J segment lost 2 bases and the V segment lost 5 bases, leaving 8 bases of the junction unmatched.

This chain connects TRBV9 to TRBJ1-4; D uncertain. The CDR3 covers 16 residues. Germline CDR1 reads SGDLS; CDR2 reads YYNGEE. Trimming took off 0 bases at V and 7 bases at J, with 16 bases between the two ends. This CDR3 is CASSVGPSGVGEKLFF. CDR3 in DNA: TGTGCCAGCAGCGTAGGCCCAAGCGGGGTTGGTGAAAAACTGTTTTTT.

V and J are TRBV30 and TRBJ2-7; 8 nucleotides match TRBD1. The CDR3 extends over 14 amino acids. Germline CDR1 reads GTSNPN; CDR2 reads SVGIG (reference sequence). Trimming removed 1 base from V and 2 bases from J; junction bases left unmatched: 4. The CDR3 region is CAWSAAGQAYEQYF. In DNA form, the CDR3 reads TGTGCCTGGAGTGCTGCGGGACAGGCCTACGAGCAGTACTTC.

The chain employs TRBV11-2 and TRBJ1-5; 11 bases align to TRBD1. CDR3 length: 17 amino acids. Germline V gives CDR1 SGHAT, CDR2 FQNNGV. Trimming removed 5 bases from V and 5 bases from J; junction bases left unmatched: 11. The CDR3 DNA is TGTGCCAGCAGCCTCGGACAGGGGGCGGACGGCTATCAGCCCCAGCATTTT. Translating gives CASSLGQGADGYQPQHF.

The genes are TRBV14 and TRBJ1-2; tentatively, D is TRBD1 (6 bases). The CDR3 spans 17 residues. Trimming stripped 1 base from V and 1 base from J, with 16 bases between. Looked up from germline, CDR1 is SGHDN and CDR2 is FVKESK. The DNA of the CDR3 is TGTGCCAGCAGCCAAGGAATATCGTCACAGGGTAACTATGGCTACACCTTC. Protein: CASSQGISSQGNYGYTF.

The chain has TRBV2 and TRBJ2-3; the match to TRBD2 covers 8 bases. CDR1 is SNHLY and CDR2 is FYNNEI in the germline V gene. The J segment lost 2 bases and the V segment lost 6 bases, leaving 4 bases of the junction unmatched. The length of the CDR3 is 14 residues. CDR3 coding DNA: TGTGCCAGCAGGGCTAGCGGGCTCACAGATACGCAGTATTTT. It yields the protein CASRASGLTDTQYF.

The chain combines TRBV19 with TRBJ2-2; 7 bases are a match to TRBD1. The CDR3 spans 14 residues. Trimming cost V 6 bases and J 7 bases; bases outside gene matches: 8. Germline assignment: CDR1 LNHDA and CDR2 SQIVND (reference sequence). The DNA for the CDR3 is TGTGCCAGTAGACTCGACAGGGCGGGCGGGGAGCTGTTTTTT. Its protein is CASRLDRAGGELFF. Full variable domain (rest looked up from reference TRBV19 and TRBJ2-2): DGGITQSPKYLFRKEGQNVTLSCEQNLNHDAMYWYRQDPGQGLRLIYYSQIVNDFQKGDIAEGYSVSREKKESFPLTVTSAQKNPTAFYLCASRLDRAGGELFFGEGSRLTVL.

This rearrangement joins TRBV4-2 to TRBJ2-7; 9 bases agree with TRBD1. This CDR3 spans 15 amino acids. V was pared by 6 bases and J by 0 bases, with 6 bases of the junction left unmatched. In germline, CDR1 is LGHNA, CDR2 YNFKEQ. CDR3 bases: TGTGCCAGCAGAGAAGGACAGGGGAGCTCCTACGAGCAGTACTTC. This encodes CASREGQGSSYEQYF.

This clone was observed a single time. The chain joins TRBV5-4 to TRBJ1-4; D remains unclear. Germline V CDR1 and CDR2: SGHNT, YYREEE (reference sequence). The CDR3 covers 13 residues. Between the trimmed V and J ends, which lost 4 bases and 6 bases, there was a span of 10 bases. As DNA, the CDR3 is TGTGCCAGCAGCCGAGGCGGGGATGAAAAACTGTTTTTT. Translated: CASSRGGDEKLFF.

There are a few counts of this clone. The chain carries TRBV30 and TRBJ2-1; 10 bases align to TRBD2. Per the germline V gene, CDR1 is GTSNPN and CDR2 is SVGIG (reference sequence). Trimming removed 3 bases from V and 10 bases from J; junction bases left unmatched: 9. The CDR3 totals 14 residues. The CDR3 bases are TGTGCCTGGAGGACTAGCGGGTCGCGATACGAGCAGTTCTTC. Amino acids: CAWRTSGSRYEQFF.

This chain links TRBV2 with TRBJ2-4; 10 bases are shared with TRBD1. This CDR3 spans 14 amino acids. Germline assignment: CDR1 SNHLY and CDR2 FYNNEI. The V gene end was trimmed by 4 bases and the J gene end by 7 bases; junction bases not matched to a gene: 4. This CDR3 reads CASSVGTGVNIQYF. CDR3 nucleotides: TGTGCCAGCAGTGTCGGGACAGGGGTGAACATTCAGTACTTC.

The rearrangement uses TRBV7-2 and TRBJ2-1; TRBD2 matches 12 bases. CDR3 length equals 17 residues. Trimming took 4 bases from V and 9 from J; bases not matched to a gene: 13. Germline loops: CDR1 SGHTA, CDR2 FQGNSA. The CDR3 reads CASSSLGGASGRGEQFF. The CDR3 bases are TGTGCCAGCAGCTCCCTCGGGGGGGCTAGCGGGAGGGGTGAGCAGTTCTTC.

V is TRBV2 and J is TRBJ1-5; 7 bases are shared with TRBD1. CDR3 length: 14 amino acids. Trimming took 6 bases from V and 3 from J; bases not matched to a gene: 5. Germline CDR1 is SNHLY and CDR2 is FYNNEI. The CDR3 loop reads CASSLTGNNQPQHF. The CDR3 DNA sequence: TGTGCCAGCAGCCTGACAGGGAACAATCAGCCCCAGCATTTT.

This clone was counted once. This chain uses TRBV13 with TRBJ2-3, with 10 bases identical to TRBD2. The V gene's germline CDR1 is PRHDT and CDR2 FYEKMQ (reference sequence). Germline trimming cut 5 bases from V and 2 bases from J; bases unmatched to any gene: 10. The CDR3 extends over 17 amino acids. The CDR3 bases are TGTGCCAGCAGCCAACCACGGACTAGCGGATACACAGATACGCAGTATTTT. Translating it yields CASSQPRTSGYTDTQYF.

CDR3 sequence reads: CASSPTNSFSAYNEQFF. The CDR3 DNA reads as TGTGCCAGCAGCCCTACCAACAGCTTTAGCGCCTACAATGAGCAGTTCTTC. V usage is TRBV7-2 and J usage is TRBJ2-1; weak D call: TRBD2 (5 bases). Trimming took off 5 bases at V and 2 bases at J, with 19 bases between the two ends. In germline, CDR1 is SGHTA, CDR2 FQGNSA. This CDR3 comprises 17 residues.

This chain links TRBV9 with TRBJ2-1; TRBD2 aligns across 12 bases. This CDR3 region has 17 residues. Per germline, CDR1 SGDLS and CDR2 YYNGEE. With V trimmed by 4 bases and J by 8 bases, 13 bases remained unmatched. The CDR3 bases are TGTGCCAGCAGCACCCGGACTAGCGGGAACGGCGTCGATGAGCAGTTCTTC. This codes for CASSTRTSGNGVDEQFF.